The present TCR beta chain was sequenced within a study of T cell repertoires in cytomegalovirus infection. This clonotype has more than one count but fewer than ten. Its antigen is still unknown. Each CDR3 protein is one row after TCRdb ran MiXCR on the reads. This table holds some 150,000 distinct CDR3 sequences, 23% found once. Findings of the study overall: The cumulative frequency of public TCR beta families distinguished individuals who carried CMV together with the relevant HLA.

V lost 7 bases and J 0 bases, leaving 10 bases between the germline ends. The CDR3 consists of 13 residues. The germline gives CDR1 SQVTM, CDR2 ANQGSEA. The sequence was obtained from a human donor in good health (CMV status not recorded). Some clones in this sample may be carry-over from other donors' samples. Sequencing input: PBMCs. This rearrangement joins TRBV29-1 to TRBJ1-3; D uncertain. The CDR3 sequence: CSATGGSGNTIYF. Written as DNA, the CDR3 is TGCAGCGCCACCGGAGGCTCTGGAAACACCATATATTTT.